Following are 24 T cell receptor beta chains from one sample sequenced in a study of OX40 agonist ivuxolimab in advanced cancers. Profiled with immunoSEQ multiplex PCR; TCRdb holds only in-frame clones, not every one. The sample holds 60,000 to 70,000 clones, about 88% seen once. Material: CD4+ or CD8+ T cells sorted from blood, obtained in a trial of the OX40 agonist ivuxolimab. These receptors were taken from an adult with an advanced solid tumor such as melanoma, head and neck, liver or kidney cancer.

CDR3 bases: TGTGCCATCAGTGGGGCGGAGGGGGAGACCCAGTACTTC. Residues: CAISGAEGETQYF. V gene TRBV10-3 combines with J gene TRBJ2-5; possible D gene TRBD2, 6 bases. V lost 4 bases to trimming and J lost 5 bases, with 11 bases between them. Germline V gene sequence: CDR1 ENHRY, CDR2 SYGVKD. The CDR3 covers 13 residues.

The table lists this clone with a few counts. The chain couples TRBV2 to TRBJ2-2; 8 bases fit TRBD1. The V gene's germline CDR1 is SNHLY and CDR2 FYNNEI. Trimming cost V 2 bases and J 5 bases; bases outside gene matches: 7. The CDR3 runs 16 residues. The DNA for the CDR3 is TGTGCCAGCAGTGAAAGGACAGGGACGGGAACCGGGGAGCTGTTTTTT. This codes for CASSERTGTGTGELFF.

The chain couples TRBV5-1 to TRBJ2-3; D call uncertain. Germline CDR1 and CDR2: SGHRS and YFSETQ. Trimming shortened V by 0 bases and J by 0 bases, and 11 bases separated the two germline ends. This CDR3 is built from 16 residues. CDR3 residues: CASSLVPASSTDTQYF. CDR3 bases: TGCGCCAGCAGCTTGGTGCCGGCTTCTAGCACAGATACGCAGTATTTT.

The rearrangement links TRBV19 to TRBJ1-4; 7 bases are a match to TRBD1. There are 15 residues in the CDR3. Germline CDR1 is LNHDA and CDR2 is SQIVND (reference sequence). Trimming at V came to 5 bases and at J to 7 bases, leaving 10 bases not matched to a gene. The CDR3 nucleotides are TGTGCCAGTAGTGCCGACAGGGTCGAGGGTGAAAAACTGTTTTTT. Its protein product is CASSADRVEGEKLFF.

As to this clone: Distinct nucleotide sequences in the sample also encode this CDR3. In DNA, the CDR3 is TGCAGCGTTGCCGGGACTAGCGGCCAAGAGACCCAGTACTTC. Amino acids: CSVAGTSGQETQYF. This chain uses TRBV29-1 with TRBJ2-5; 11 bases fit TRBD2. J was trimmed by 1 base and V by 4 bases; bases with no gene match: 2. The germline gives CDR1 SQVTM, CDR2 ANQGSEA. This CDR3 comprises 14 residues.

Concerning this clone itself: The same CDR3 can be traced to other DNA sequences in this sample. This chain connects TRBV5-1 to TRBJ2-7, with 11 bases that match TRBD1. The J segment lost 4 bases and the V segment lost 0 bases, leaving 3 bases of the junction unmatched. The CDR3 length is 15 residues. From germline, CDR1 is SGHRS and CDR2 YFSETQ. The CDR3: CASSLGGTGGYEQYF. As DNA, the CDR3 is TGCGCCAGCAGCTTGGGTGGGACAGGGGGGTACGAGCAGTACTTC.

V and J are TRBV5-1 and TRBJ2-7; TRBD2 agrees at 8 bases. V gave up 0 bases and J gave up 4 bases; unmatched junction bases: 6. CDR1 and CDR2 (germline): SGHRS, YFSETQ. This CDR3 is built from 15 residues. For the CDR3, the DNA is TGCGCCAGCAGCTTGGGGACTAGCCGGGGATACGAGCAGTACTTC. As protein: CASSLGTSRGYEQYF. The full variable domain, completed using reference TRBV5-1 and TRBJ2-7, is KAGVTQTPRYLIKTRGQQVTLSCSPISGHRSVSWYQQTPGQGLQFLFEYFSETQRNKGNFPGRFSGRQFSNSRSEMNVSTLELGDSALYLCASSLGTSRGYEQYFGPGTRLTVT.

The chain recombines TRBV6-6 with TRBJ2-7; 8 nucleotides line up with TRBD1. The J segment lost 4 bases and the V segment lost 7 bases, leaving 3 bases of the junction unmatched. The V gene's germline CDR1 is MNHNY and CDR2 SVGAGI (reference sequence). The CDR3 length is 12 residues. The CDR3 bases are TGTGCCAGCACGGACAGGGTGTACGAGCAGTACTTC. As protein: CASTDRVYEQYF.

J is TRBJ2-2 and V is TRBV19; no clear D. The CDR3 covers 15 residues. Germline values: CDR1 LNHDA, CDR2 SQIVND (reference sequence). V lost 9 bases to trimming and J lost 0 bases, with 14 bases between them. The CDR3 nucleotides are TGTGCCAGCGCCGATAAGGCGGCGAACACCGGGGAGCTGTTTTTT. Translating gives CASADKAANTGELFF.

The J gene is TRBJ1-6, the V gene TRBV2, with TRBD1 matching 8 bases. This CDR3 is 14 amino acids long. Looked up from germline, CDR1 is SNHLY and CDR2 is FYNNEI. V gave up 6 bases and J gave up 10 bases; unmatched junction bases: 8. The CDR3 here is CASRNRGGDSPLHF. The CDR3 region has the DNA TGTGCCAGCAGAAACAGGGGGGGAGACTCACCCCTCCACTTT. The variable domain in full, completed from reference TRBV2 and TRBJ1-6, reads EPEVTQTPSHQVTQMGQEVILRCVPISNHLYFYWYRQILGQKVEFLVSFYNNEISEKSEIFDDQFSVERPDGSNFTLKIRSTKLEDSAMYFCASRNRGGDSPLHFGNGTRLTVT.

The chain employs TRBV2 and TRBJ1-5, with D possibly being TRBD1 (5 bases). Germline values: CDR1 SNHLY, CDR2 FYNNEI. V lost 4 bases, J lost 5 bases, and 12 bases lay in between. This CDR3 region has 14 residues. The CDR3 sequence is CASSGLTDDQPQHF. The CDR3 bases are TGTGCCAGCAGTGGACTGACAGACGATCAGCCCCAGCATTTT.

The chain recombines TRBV7-2 with TRBJ2-4; 8 bases align to TRBD2. Germline V gene sequence: CDR1 SGHTA, CDR2 FQGNSA. V dropped 0 bases and J dropped 7; count of bases not matched to a gene: 2. This CDR3 comprises 14 residues. The CDR3 region has the DNA TGTGCCAGCAGCTTAGCAGCGGGAGTGAACATTCAGTACTTC. Translated: CASSLAAGVNIQYF.

CDR3 DNA sequence: TGTGCCAGCAGCTTAGGAAGCAGGGGGCTCCAAGAGACCCAGTACTTC. The encoded protein is CASSLGSRGLQETQYF. V and J are TRBV11-3 and TRBJ2-5; the match to TRBD1 covers 8 bases. The junction had 5 bases not matched to a gene; V was cut back by 1 base and J by 1 base. CDR1 and CDR2 (germline): SGHNT, YENEEA. The CDR3 is 16 residues long. The whole variable domain, remainder taken from reference TRBV11-3 and TRBJ2-5, is EAGVVQSPRYKIIEKKQPVAFWCNPISGHNTLYWYLQNLGQGPELLIRYENEEAVDDSQLPKDRFSAERLKGVDSTLKIQPAELGDSAVYLCASSLGSRGLQETQYFGPGTRLLVL.

V usage is TRBV28 and J usage is TRBJ1-2; 9 positions match TRBD1. Germline trimming cut 6 bases from V and 7 bases from J; bases unmatched to any gene: 9. The CDR3 is made up of 14 amino acids. The V gene's germline CDR1 is MDHEN and CDR2 SYDVKM. Here the CDR3 reads CASSPGTGNRGYTF. The CDR3 DNA is TGTGCCAGCAGCCCTGGGACAGGGAATCGTGGCTACACCTTC.

This rearrangement joins TRBV9 to TRBJ2-7; D perhaps matches TRBD2 (7 bases). CDR1 and CDR2 (germline): SGDLS, YYNGEE. The CDR3 is 17 amino acids. V lost 0 bases and J lost 3, with 19 bases in between. In DNA form, the CDR3 reads TGTGCCAGCAGCGTAGAAGGGGGGGGCACCCGCGACTACGAGCAGTACTTC. Translated, it gives CASSVEGGGTRDYEQYF. Full variable domain (outside the CDR3, taken from reference TRBV9 and TRBJ2-7): DSGVTQTPKHLITATGQRVTLRCSPRSGDLSVYWYQQSLDQGLQFLIQYYNGEERAKGNILERFSAQQFPDLHSELNLSSLELGDSALYFCASSVEGGGTRDYEQYFGPGTRLTVT.

This chain uses TRBV29-1 with TRBJ2-1; 12 nucleotides match TRBD2. This CDR3 comprises 13 residues. V dropped 6 bases and J dropped 5; count of bases not matched to a gene: 2. Germline CDR1 SQVTM, CDR2 ANQGSEA. CDR3: CSVRTSGDNEQFF. The CDR3 nucleotides read TGCAGCGTCCGGACTAGCGGGGACAATGAGCAGTTCTTC.

A note on this clone: One end of the junction fails to match germline, which may point to a read error. V and J are TRBV4-2 and TRBJ1-4, with D unresolved. Germline CDR1 and CDR2: LGHNA and YNFKEQ. The CDR3 totals 16 residues. The CDR3 protein is CASSPLAHTSNEKLFF. DNA for the CDR3: TGTGCCAGTAGCCCACTCGCCCACACCAGTAATGAAAAACTGTTTTTT.

The CDR3 DNA reads TGCAGCGTCGAACAAGGTAGGGATCAGCCCCAGCATTTT. It encodes CSVEQGRDQPQHF. This chain links TRBV29-1 with TRBJ1-5; D not resolved. Per the germline V gene, CDR1 is SQVTM and CDR2 is ANQGSEA. The CDR3 spans 13 residues. V lost 6 bases, J lost 5 bases, and 14 bases lay in between.

The rearrangement joins TRBV11-3 to TRBJ2-1; 8 nucleotides align to TRBD2. The CDR3 sequence is 15 residues long. Germline V lookup: CDR1 SGHNT, CDR2 YENEEA. V lost 0 bases and J lost 8; bases outside the gene matches: 6. This CDR3 is CASSLDSRREDEQFF. CDR3 nucleotide sequence: TGTGCCAGCAGCTTAGATTCCCGGCGGGAGGATGAGCAGTTCTTC.

The chain recombines TRBV6-5 with TRBJ1-1; D remains unclear. Trimming took off 6 bases at V and 2 bases at J, with 4 bases between the two ends. This CDR3 spans 11 amino acids. CDR1 is MNHEY, CDR2 SVGAGI, per germline. Here the CDR3 DNA reads TGTGCCAGCAGCGGAAACACTGAAGCTTTCTTT. It encodes CASSGNTEAFF.

V is TRBV4-1 and J is TRBJ1-5; D is undetermined. The CDR3 is 14 residues long. Trimming cost V 1 base and J 7 bases, with 11 bases left between them. CDR1 MGHRA and CDR2 YSYEKL come from the germline V gene. CDR3 region: CASSQGNGRQPQHF. DNA for the CDR3: TGCGCCAGCAGCCAAGGGAACGGGCGCCAGCCCCAGCATTTT.

The chain's CDR3 is CASSPTDQGADTIYF. The DNA of the CDR3 is TGTGCCAGCTCACCAACTGATCAGGGCGCCGACACCATATATTTT. The V gene is TRBV18, the J gene TRBJ1-3; D possibly corresponds to TRBD1 (5 bases). Trimming pared 2 bases from V and 8 bases from J, leaving 16 bases between. Germline lookup yields CDR1 KGHSH and CDR2 LQKENI. The CDR3 covers 15 residues.

The gene calls are TRBV19 and TRBJ2-2, with 9 bases aligning to TRBD2. CDR1 is LNHDA and CDR2 is SQIVND in the germline V gene (reference sequence). The CDR3 runs to 17 residues. Trimming at V came to 1 base and at J to 1 base, leaving 4 bases not matched to a gene. The CDR3 bases are TGTGCCAGTAGTATAGCTAGCGGGGCCCTGAACACCGGGGAGCTGTTTTTT. Its translation: CASSIASGALNTGELFF.

The V and J genes are TRBV25-1 and TRBJ2-5; D possibly corresponds to TRBD2 (7 bases). This CDR3 has 13 amino acids. V dropped 3 bases and J dropped 4 bases, with 9 bases sitting between them. The V gene's germline CDR1 is MGHDK and CDR2 SYGVNS. CDR3 DNA sequence: TGTGCCAGCAGTGACGGGGGGCGAGAGACCCAGTACTTC. Translated: CASSDGGRETQYF.